This TCR beta chain comes out of a study of blood T cell repertoires in COVID-19. Study in general: Samples representing acute and convalescent COVID-19 were sourced from the United States, Italy and Spain. The cDNA or gDNA used as material had been derived from T cells, B-cell-depleted T cells, or PBMCs.

In the original analysis: Researchers report that nucleated cell counts were estimated from reference gene primer amplification. Measured with immunoSEQ multiplex PCR; TCRdb has only the in-frame clones, and not every one. Clonal size and the V and J genes are those of that table, whereas D and trimming came from the DNA. The sample contains 150,000 to 200,000 clones, about 88% of which appear only once. There are 14 residues in the CDR3. Germline CDR1 and CDR2: KGHDR and SFDVKD. Between the trimmed V and J ends, which lost 0 bases and 4 bases, there was a span of 8 bases. The source of this sequence is a woman older than 75 in a cohort sampled during active or convalescent COVID-19. The chain combines TRBV24-1 with TRBJ1-2, with D unresolved. What was sequenced was peripheral blood. The CDR3, as DNA: TGTGCCACCAGTGATTTGCATAGAACCTATGGCTACACCTTC. This encodes CATSDLHRTYGYTF.